The text below deals with one T cell receptor (beta chain). Its target is unknown. V lost 3 bases and J lost 8, with 20 bases in between. This CDR3 contains 17 residues. Germline-derived CDR1 and CDR2 are KGHSH and LQKENI. The data are from a study of T cell responses to AZD1222 COVID-19 vaccine. Study-level points and caveats: Spike-specific TCR breadth rose after two AZD1222 doses, and depth rose as well. Only a handful of people who got AZD1222 tested seropositive at baseline. White British ancestry dominated among donors, who included more females, and clonal diversity was possibly underestimated. Reportedly, nearly half of unique spike TCRs recognized epitopes outside B.1.351/B.1.1.7 mutations.

Profiling relied on immunoSEQ multiplex PCR, and the TCRdb table lists in-frame clones only, not all of them. The sample includes approximately 170,000 clones, roughly nine tenths of them seen just once. This receptor was obtained from an adult in good health. V gene TRBV18 combines with J gene TRBJ1-6; the D is unclear. The source material was peripheral blood, sampled on day 0 of AZD1222 vaccination. The CDR3 protein is CASSPVFPPSQHSPLHF. DNA for the CDR3: TGTGCCAGCTCACCGGTCTTCCCTCCCAGCCAGCATTCACCCCTCCACTTT.